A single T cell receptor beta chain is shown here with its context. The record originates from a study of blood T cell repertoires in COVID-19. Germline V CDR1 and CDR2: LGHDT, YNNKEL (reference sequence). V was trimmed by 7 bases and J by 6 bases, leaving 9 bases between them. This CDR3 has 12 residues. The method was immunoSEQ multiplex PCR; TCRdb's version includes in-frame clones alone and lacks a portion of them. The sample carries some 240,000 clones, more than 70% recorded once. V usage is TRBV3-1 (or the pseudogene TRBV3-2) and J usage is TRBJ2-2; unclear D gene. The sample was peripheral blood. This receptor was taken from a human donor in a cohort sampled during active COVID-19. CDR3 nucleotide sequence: TGTGCCAGCACGCTAGGAGCCGGGGAGCTGTTTTTT. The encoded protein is CASTLGAGELFF.